These T cell receptor beta chains were read from a single sample in a study of cytomegalovirus exposure and HLA in healthy donors. Assay used: immunoSEQ multiplex PCR; TCRdb lists only in-frame clones, some missing. The data contain over 45,000 clones, roughly nine tenths of them singletons. What was sequenced was PBMCs. The receptors were sampled from a man aged 18 to 35 in good health and CMV-seronegative. Each CDR3 is given with its conserved first and last residue. Each record gives: D gene, clone size, J gene, V gene, CDR3 DNA, CDR3 protein. D genes are given only for firm matches. Size is omitted from some rows. Given values are once, few, many or a class for expanded clones.

>.|.|TRBJ2-7|TRBV11-2
TGTGCCAGCAGCACGGGGTACGAGCAGTACTTC
CASSTGYEQYF
>.|.|TRBJ2-5|TRBV2
TGTGCCAGCACCCTGGACAGAAGTGTTCGTGAGACCCAGTACTTC
CASTLDRSVRETQYF
>TRBD2|.|TRBJ2-7|TRBV4-1
TGCGCCAGCAGCCAAGATCGGAGCGGGGCCAACCCCTACGAGCAGTACTTC
CASSQDRSGANPYEQYF
>TRBD2|.|TRBJ2-2|TRBV5-4
TGTGCCAGCAGCGATGGACTAGCGGCTAACACCGGGGAGCTGTTTTTT
CASSDGLAANTGELFF
>.|once|TRBJ2-3|TRBV28
TGTGCCAGCAGTACGCTCCCAGCAGGAACAGATACGCAGTATTTT
CASSTLPAGTDTQYF
>TRBD1|.|TRBJ1-2|TRBV7-2
TGTGCCAGCAGCCACAGGACAGGGGGCGGGGGCTACACCTTC
CASSHRTGGGGYTF
>.|.|TRBJ2-7|TRBV4-1
TGCGCCAGCAGCCAAGAGGGACTTCCAGACTACGAGCAGTACTTC
CASSQEGLPDYEQYF
>.|.|TRBJ2-7|TRBV6-1
TGTGCCAGCAGTGATCGGGTCGAGCAGTACTTC
CASSDRVEQYF
>TRBD1|.|TRBJ1-5|TRBV5-6
TGTGCCAGCAGCTTGGGGCAGGGGGCACAGCCCCAGCATTTT
CASSLGQGAQPQHF
>TRBD2|.|TRBJ2-3|TRBV7-2
TGTGCCAGCAGCTTAGGCGGGAGCGCAGATACGCAGTATTTT
CASSLGGSADTQYF
>.|.|TRBJ2-4|TRBV10-2
TGCGCCAGCAGCACAGGACACATTCAGTACTTC
CASSTGHIQYF
>TRBD2|.|TRBJ2-5|TRBV9
TGTGCCAGCAGCGTCTCTGGGACTAGCGCCCCAGAGACCCAGTACTTC
CASSVSGTSAPETQYF
>.|.|TRBJ2-5|TRBV5-6
TGTGCCAGCAGCTTAACCCTCCTTGCGGGAATTCAGAAGACCCAGTACTTC
CASSLTLLAGIQKTQYF
>TRBD2|.|TRBJ2-1|TRBV4-3
TGCGCCAGCAGCCAAGAAGCGGGAGGATTCCACAATGAGCAGTTCTTC
CASSQEAGGFHNEQFF
>.|.|TRBJ2-3|TRBV7-8
TGTGCCAGCAGCTTAGCCCGAGCGGGTGCCAGCACAGATACGCAGTATTTT
CASSLARAGASTDTQYF
>.|.|TRBJ2-2|TRBV21-1
TGTGCCAGCATGAGACCTTTCAGCGGCGGGAAGGTTTCGAACACCGGGGAGCTGTTTTTT
CASMRPFSGGKVSNTGELFF
>.|.|TRBJ2-7|TRBV27
TGTGCCAGCAGTTCCCAACAGGGTGGCAGCGAGCAGTACTTC
CASSSQQGGSEQYF
>.|.|TRBJ2-1|TRBV2
TGTGCCAGCAGTCCAGCGGAAAATAACAATGAGCAGTTCTTC
CASSPAENNNEQFF
>.|.|TRBJ1-1|TRBV18
TGTGCCAGCTCACCTAAGACAGCAATGAACACTGAAGCTTTCTTT
CASSPKTAMNTEAFF
>TRBD1|.|TRBJ1-2|TRBV6-1
TGTGCCAGCAGTGAACGAGGCGGGACAGGCACCCCGAGGGACTTC
CASSERGGTGTPRDF